The rows below give T cell receptor beta chains drawn from one sample of a study of blood T cell repertoires in COVID-19. This table comes from immunoSEQ multiplex PCR, and its TCRdb copy is limited to in-frame clones, with some not included. The sample includes hundreds of thousands of clones, 75% to 90% of them seen just once. Sequenced material: PBMCs or T cells enriched from blood (not recorded which). These receptors all come from a woman aged 25 to 45 who had been exposed to COVID-19. Each CDR3 is given with its conserved first and last residue. Fields, in order: CDR3 length, V gene, CDR3 protein.

13 TRBV2 CASRQGAGDTQYF
13 TRBV10-1 CASSESGEETQYF
14 TRBV6-5 CASRTPGSGNTIYF
14 TRBV19 CASTRGSRNTEAFF
17 TRBV6-2/TRBV6-3 CASSYSNQGLWTYEQYF
15 TRBV5-6 CASSFRTGRNTEAFF
19 TRBV11-2 CASSRSRGTSGTDSYEQYF
13 TRBV5-1 CASSLNPGKTQYF
14 TRBV15 CATSPRQPNEKLFF
15 TRBV4-1 CASSRTLAGVETQYF
13 TRBV2 CASKGQTNQPQHF
14 TRBV25-1 CASKETGTNYGYTF
14 TRBV6-6 CASSYVAGGEKLFF
15 TRBV5-1 CASSVGGSGWDEQYF
15 TRBV28 CASSSTSGRGYEQYF
15 TRBV28 CASSPFPGSTDTQYF
17 TRBV2 CASRFLAGTVSSYEQYF
14 TRBV7-8 CASSFGTAYNEQFF
18 TRBV19 CASSMIFPLAGGGNEQFF
14 TRBV30 CAWSRQGVGNTIYF
17 TRBV4-1 CASSPWGASGGTETQYF
14 TRBV15 CATSRELAGYEQYF
14 TRBV6-4 CASSDSTGTGELFF
14 TRBV27 CATKPDRSRYGYTF
14 TRBV5-1 CASSPVQSTDTQYF
15 TRBV9 CASSVVAGGLDEQFF
11 TRBV3-1/TRBV3-2 CASSHLDTQYF
14 TRBV19 CASSTHRGNTEAFF
12 TRBV27 CASSQTDSPLHF
15 TRBV19 CASTPSTGYQETQYF
13 TRBV5-1 CASSGTGAGEQFF
16 TRBV1 CTSRPTGPYPTDTQYF
14 TRBV3-1/TRBV3-2 CASTEGGIRSEAFF
14 TRBV5-1 CASSLQGDNSPLHF
15 TRBV3-1/TRBV3-2 CASSQGPGSNQPQHF
16 TRBV4-2 CASSHTSGANTGELFF
16 TRBV11-1 CASSLIVDRALQPQHF
14 TRBV29-1 CSVEVGAPNYGYTF
12 TRBV29-1 CSGGQGNTEAFF
15 TRBV25-1 CASSSPGQVLETQYF
13 TRBV28 CASSSGSYNEQFF
15 TRBV7-8 CASSLPDRYPYEQYF
14 TRBV2 CASRILIGWEEQFF
15 TRBV6-5 CASSYSRQLNQPQHF
16 TRBV7-9 CASSYGTGGLGNTIYF
17 TRBV5-6 CASSSPGRGTSTDTQYF
12 TRBV6-5 CASSSGGSGYTF
14 TRBV6-5 CASSYLQGFHEQYF
15 TRBV7-9 CASSLTGNNPYEQYF
14 TRBV11-2 CASSLGGGTDTQYF
13 TRBV29-1 CSVDEGKNTEAFF
15 TRBV7-2 CASSQNLGYTDTQYF
15 TRBV28 CASSPGTGEGYGYTF
14 TRBV13 CASRRSGGSYEQYF
13 TRBV11-1 CASSGKYRTEQYF